This T cell receptor beta chain is drawn from a study of cytomegalovirus exposure and HLA in healthy donors. Study-wide context: Genotyping of roughly 400 donors showed that approximately 83% belonged to the Caucasian-associated ancestry cluster. Notes on the study in general: A previous analysis found most TCR beta V segments productive roughly 87% or roughly 30% of the time. A missense DCLRE1C variant was associated with V- and J-gene trimming of TCR beta chains in a later analysis, and an independent cohort replicated the association.

Trimming cost V 4 bases and J 2 bases; bases outside gene matches: 4. The CDR3 totals 15 residues. The germline CDR1 and CDR2 sequences are WNHNN and SYGVQD (reference sequence). This clone was detected a few times. The antigen remains undetermined. All the people who gave samples were healthy bone marrow donors. Amplification used 60 Vbeta primers and 13 Jbeta primers. Method: immunoSEQ multiplex PCR; TCRdb's copy keeps in-frame clones and lacks some. The sample lists roughly 78,000 clones, around 70% occurring once. The sample comprised PBMCs. This chain connects TRBV10-1 to TRBJ2-1; TRBD2 aligns across 8 bases. The TCR sequence derives from a man aged 35-49 years in good health and CMV-seropositive. CDR3 coding DNA: TGCGCCAGCAGTGTACGGGGGGGGACCTACAATGAGCAGTTCTTC. This gives the protein CASSVRGGTYNEQFF.